One and the same sample provided the 22 T cell receptor beta chains below, sequenced in a study of early T cells in non-severe SARS-CoV-2 infection. In TCRdb, the 5' RACE reads were re-called with MiXCR into one record per CDR3 protein. The top ten clones hold around 12% of a sample with tens of thousands of distinct CDR3 sequences, roughly 6.2% of them seen once. Sequencing was carried out using whole blood. These receptors all stem from an adult who was a healthcare worker with PCR-confirmed SARS-CoV-2 infection or an uninfected control (not recorded which).

This clonotype came up many times. This chain uses TRBV11-2 with TRBJ2-7; D is undetermined. V dropped 4 bases and J dropped 2 bases, with 12 bases sitting between them. Germline CDR1 SGHAT, CDR2 FQNNGV. The CDR3 extends over 14 amino acids. The CDR3 DNA reads TGTGCCAGCAGCTGGATGCCCCGAACCTACGAGCAGTACTTC. Translating gives CASSWMPRTYEQYF.

This clonotype has a count of ten or more. J is TRBJ2-7 and V is TRBV14; no clear D gene. Trimming pared 3 bases from V and 9 bases from J, leaving 12 bases between. Germline CDR1 SGHDN, CDR2 FVKESK. The CDR3 loop spans 12 amino acids. This CDR3 reads CASSQGSRWQYF. In DNA form, the CDR3 reads TGTGCCAGCAGCCAGGGGTCGCGGTGGCAGTACTTC.

This chain links TRBV3-1 with TRBJ2-6; D possibly matches TRBD1 or TRBD2 (5 bases each). This CDR3 has 16 residues. Germline values: CDR1 LGHDT, CDR2 YNNKEL (reference sequence). V lost 0 bases, J lost 4 bases, and 10 bases lay in between. The CDR3 sequence: CASSQDSGTGANVLTF. CDR3 DNA: TGTGCCAGCAGCCAAGATTCGGGGACCGGGGCCAACGTCCTGACTTTC. Full variable domain (outside the CDR3, taken from reference TRBV3-1 and TRBJ2-6): DTAVSQTPKYLVTQMGNDKSIKCEQNLGHDTMYWYKQDSKKFLKIMFSYNNKELIINETVPNRFSPKSPDKAHLNLHINSLELGDSAVYFCASSQDSGTGANVLTFGAGSRLTVL.

This clonotype was recorded many times. The V call is TRBV6-1, the J call TRBJ2-7; 7 nucleotides align to TRBD1. CDR3 size: 15 residues. Looked up from germline, CDR1 is MNHNS and CDR2 is SASEGT. V lost 3 bases and J lost 4; bases outside the gene matches: 9. CDR3 nucleotide sequence: TGTGCCAGCAGTGATAGGACAGGCCGGGGTTACGAGCAGTACTTC. It yields the protein CASSDRTGRGYEQYF.

The gene calls are TRBV27 and TRBJ2-2, with 8 bases identical to TRBD1. Germline V gives CDR1 MNHEY, CDR2 SMNVEV (reference sequence). V trimming: 4 bases; J trimming: 2 bases; junction bases outside the gene matches: 21. This CDR3 spans 21 amino acids. This CDR3 reads CASSSHGGQGGLDGNTGELFF. The CDR3 DNA reads TGTGCCAGCAGTTCACACGGCGGACAGGGAGGTTTGGACGGTAACACCGGGGAGCTGTTTTTT.

This clonotype was counted ten times or more. The V and J genes are TRBV20-1 and TRBJ2-3; D unresolved. This CDR3 contains 14 residues. CDR1 is DFQATT, CDR2 SNEGSKA, per germline (reference sequence). V gave up 7 bases and J gave up 2 bases, with 16 bases separating them. CDR3 sequence: CSVRPGTVTDTQYF. CDR3 coding DNA: TGCAGTGTCAGACCGGGCACCGTCACAGATACGCAGTATTTT.

This clonotype was recorded many times. The chain joins TRBV5-5 to TRBJ1-1; D is possibly TRBD1 (5 bases). Germline CDR1 and CDR2: SGHKS and YYEKEE (reference sequence). Trimming took 0 bases from V and 7 from J, leaving 10 bases between them. The CDR3 has 13 residues. The DNA for the CDR3 is TGTGCCAGCAGCTTGGATCGCGGACATGAAGCTTTCTTT. Its translation: CASSLDRGHEAFF.

This clonotype showed up just a few times. The chain couples TRBV9 to TRBJ2-5; 8 nucleotides match TRBD2. The V and J ends lost 4 bases and 3 bases, in that order; junction bases with no gene match: 14. Germline V gives CDR1 SGDLS, CDR2 YYNGEE. This CDR3 has 17 amino acids. The chain's CDR3 is CASSRDSGGGTEETQYF. In nucleotides, the CDR3 is TGTGCCAGCAGCCGGGATTCGGGCGGGGGGACTGAAGAGACCCAGTACTTC. Looking up the rest from reference TRBV9 and TRBJ2-5 gives the full variable domain: DSGVTQTPKHLITATGQRVTLRCSPRSGDLSVYWYQQSLDQGLQFLIQYYNGEERAKGNILERFSAQQFPDLHSELNLSSLELGDSALYFCASSRDSGGGTEETQYFGPGTRLLVL.

The rearrangement joins TRBV18 to TRBJ2-2; D is undetermined. CDR3 length: 16 amino acids. Trimming removed 2 bases from V and 3 bases from J, with 13 bases in between. CDR1 and CDR2 from the germline V gene are KGHSH and LQKENI. The CDR3 reads CASSPTDITYTGELFF. In DNA form, the CDR3 reads TGTGCCAGCTCACCAACCGACATTACCTACACCGGGGAGCTGTTTTTT.

This clonotype came up many times. The V call is TRBV20-1, the J call TRBJ2-5, with TRBD1 as a possible D gene (5 bases). Germline assignment: CDR1 DFQATT and CDR2 SNEGSKA (reference sequence). This CDR3 region has 14 residues. The V end was cut by 0 bases, the J end by 5 bases, with 13 bases between. The DNA of the CDR3 is TGCAGTGCTAGAGATCGGCGACAGAGGGAGACCCAGTACTTC. Translation gives CSARDRRQRETQYF.

The table lists this clonotype with many counts. The chain joins TRBV27 to TRBJ1-5; D is possibly TRBD1 (6 bases). Trimming removed 2 bases at V and 4 bases at J, with 15 bases between. The CDR3 loop spans 16 amino acids. The germline gives CDR1 MNHEY, CDR2 SMNVEV (reference sequence). CDR3 region: CASSLIGEGGNQPQHF. The CDR3 nucleotides are TGTGCCAGCAGTTTAATCGGGGAAGGGGGAAATCAGCCCCAGCATTTT.

This clonotype was counted at least ten times. V is TRBV20-1 and J is TRBJ1-2; TRBD1 might be the D (6 bases). The CDR3 is 13 amino acids. The germline CDR1 and CDR2 sequences are DFQATT and SNEGSKA (reference sequence). Trimming took 3 bases from V and 2 from J, leaving 10 bases between them. CDR3 sequence: CSARDRKNYGYTF. The CDR3 bases are TGCAGTGCTAGGGACAGAAAGAACTATGGCTACACCTTC.

V gene TRBV5-1 combines with J gene TRBJ2-3; maybe TRBD2 (6 bases). CDR1 is SGHRS, CDR2 YFSETQ, per germline. The ends were cut back, 5 bases at V and 9 bases at J, with 16 bases in the middle. The CDR3 covers 13 residues. The CDR3 here is CASRVGSGGTQYF. The CDR3 region has the DNA TGCGCCAGCAGGGTGGGGTCCGGAGGGACGCAGTATTTT.

The table lists this clonotype with a few counts. The chain carries TRBV2 and TRBJ1-6; TRBD1 is a possible D gene (5 bases). The CDR3 consists of 16 residues. From germline, CDR1 is SNHLY and CDR2 FYNNEI. Trimming removed 5 bases from V and 0 bases from J, with 11 bases in between. The CDR3 protein is CASSYDRSSYNSPLHF. The CDR3 nucleotides read TGTGCCAGCAGTTACGACAGAAGCTCCTATAATTCACCCCTCCACTTT.

Many counts were recorded for this clonotype. The J gene is TRBJ1-5, the V gene TRBV3-1; D is unclear. Trimming took 4 bases from V and 2 from J, leaving 6 bases between them. There are 13 residues in the CDR3. Germline assignment: CDR1 LGHDT and CDR2 YNNKEL (reference sequence). CDR3 bases: TGTGCCAGCAGCCTGAAGGGCAATCAGCCCCAGCATTTT. The encoded protein is CASSLKGNQPQHF. The entire variable domain, with the rest obtained from reference TRBV3-1 and TRBJ1-5, is as follows: DTAVSQTPKYLVTQMGNDKSIKCEQNLGHDTMYWYKQDSKKFLKIMFSYNNKELIINETVPNRFSPKSPDKAHLNLHINSLELGDSAVYFCASSLKGNQPQHFGDGTRLSIL.

This clonotype appeared many times. The CDR3 loop is CASSLGVGTGHGYTF. The CDR3 coding sequence is TGTGCCAGCAGCTTAGGAGTAGGGACAGGTCACGGCTACACCTTC. The gene calls are TRBV7-6 and TRBJ1-2; TRBD1 aligns across 8 bases. V lost 1 base to trimming and J lost 8 bases; unmatched junction nucleotides: 9. The CDR3 has 15 amino acids. The germline V gene has CDR1 SGHVS and CDR2 FNYEAQ. The variable domain in full, completed from reference TRBV7-6 and TRBJ1-2, reads GAGVSQSPRYKVTKRGQDVALRCDPISGHVSLYWYRQALGQGPEFLTYFNYEAQQDKSGLPNDRFSAERPEGSISTLTIQRTEQRDSAMYRCASSLGVGTGHGYTFGSGTRLTVV.

The sample holds many counts of this clonotype. The chain employs TRBV20-1 and TRBJ2-5, with 10 bases matching TRBD2. Germline V gene data show CDR1 as DFQATT and CDR2 as SNEGSKA (reference sequence). This CDR3 has 16 amino acids. J was trimmed by 4 bases and V by 1 base; bases with no gene match: 9. The CDR3 DNA is TGCAGTGCTAGAGGGAGCGGGGGGGCAAGGAGAGAGACCCAGTACTTC. It specifies CSARGSGGARRETQYF.

This clonotype came up many times. CDR3 amino acids: CASSFRGGGTEAFF. The CDR3, as DNA: TGTGCCAGCAGCTTCCGGGGGGGAGGCACTGAAGCTTTCTTT. This chain links TRBV11-2 with TRBJ1-1; D possibly corresponds to TRBD1 (5 bases). The V gene lost 3 bases and the J gene lost 4 bases, with 12 bases spanning the gap. CDR1 is SGHAT, CDR2 FQNNGV, per germline. CDR3 length: 14 amino acids.

In its sample, this clonotype was seen many times. The chain uses TRBV28 and TRBJ2-4; D call uncertain. The CDR3 runs to 12 residues. The V gene's germline CDR1 is MDHEN and CDR2 SYDVKM. Deletions cut 3 bases from V and 2 bases from J, with 2 bases between. CDR3: CASSLTKNIQYF. The CDR3 DNA sequence: TGTGCCAGCAGTTTGACCAAAAACATTCAGTACTTC.

This chain links TRBV7-2 with TRBJ2-5; D might be TRBD2 (5 bases). Germline loops: CDR1 SGHTA, CDR2 FQGNSA. CDR3 length equals 16 residues. The ends were cut back, 5 bases at V and 0 bases at J, with 16 bases in the middle. CDR3 in amino acids: CASSAALAYDQETQYF. The CDR3 DNA follows: TGTGCCAGCAGCGCGGCCCTAGCTTACGACCAAGAGACCCAGTACTTC.

This clonotype has ten or more counts. V gene TRBV7-6 combines with J gene TRBJ1-1; D uncertain. This CDR3 is built from 13 residues. V was pared by 5 bases and J by 1 base, with 8 bases between. Germline loops: CDR1 SGHVS, CDR2 FNYEAQ. CDR3 region: CASSQDTNTEAFF. For the CDR3, the DNA is TGTGCCAGCAGCCAAGACACGAACACTGAAGCTTTCTTT.

The table lists this clonotype with many counts. CDR3 loop: CASSQDSGGARGSYEQYF. The CDR3 DNA is TGCGCCAGCAGCCAAGATAGCGGGGGGGCCCGAGGTTCCTACGAGCAGTACTTC. The V gene is TRBV4-3, the J gene TRBJ2-7, with TRBD2 matching over 11 bases. The CDR3 runs 18 residues. The germline CDR1 and CDR2 sequences are LGHNA and YSLEER. V trimming: 0 bases; J trimming: 1 base; junction bases outside the gene matches: 8.